The clone carrying this T cell receptor beta chain occurred once. Per the germline V gene, CDR1 is SGHTA and CDR2 is FQGTGA. CDR3 size: 14 residues. Trimming stripped 8 bases from V and 3 bases from J, with 16 bases between. This record belongs to a study of graft-versus-host responses after intestinal transplantation. Overall study findings and caveats: Maximum circulating GvH clone levels tracked with early post-transplant HvG decreases. GvH clones occurred in recipient marrow; some first appeared in ileum or blood.

Sequencing used immunoSEQ multiplex PCR; TCRdb keeps in-frame clones, though not all of them. The sample holds some 14,000 clones, around 29% seen once. The source material was alloreactive CD4+ T cells from a mixed lymphocyte reaction culture, sampled before intestinal transplant. Subset specified: CFSE-low proliferating T cells sorted from approximately six-day pre-transplant mixed lymphocyte reaction (GvH or HvG direction). The sequence was obtained from a human patient who received an intestinal transplant. This chain links TRBV7-3 with TRBJ1-1; tentatively, D is TRBD1 (6 bases). The CDR3 DNA reads as TGTGCCAGCGGAACAGGGTCGGGCGACACTGAAGCTTTCTTT. Protein sequence: CASGTGSGDTEAFF. The full variable domain, its missing parts supplied by reference TRBV7-3 and TRBJ1-1, is GAGVSQTPSNKVTEKGKYVELRCDPISGHTALYWYRQSLGQGPEFLIYFQGTGAADDSGLPNDRFFAVRPEGSVSTLKIQRTERGDSAVYLCASGTGSGDTEAFFGQGTRLTVV.